The sequence of this TCR beta chain was determined in a study of blood T cell repertoires in COVID-19 (dated by TCRdb to between 2020 and 2021). Notes on the research overall: Samples covering the acute and convalescent phases of COVID-19 were provided by collaborators in the United States, Italy and Spain. The prospective study material was composed of cDNA or gDNA derived from T cells, B-cell-depleted T cells, or PBMCs. Deeply sampled blood TCRbeta repertoires from subjects exposed to, actively infected with, or recovered from COVID-19 were included in the dataset. The repertoires were made available in a free public database intended to serve as a resource for research on the immune response to SARS-CoV-2. Samples came from the ongoing ImmuneRACE study (first 160 participants) plus 1,254 subjects from 6 global collaborators. The sample metadata nearly always contained a de-identified subject ID, COVID-19 status, age in years and sex. Where HLA class I and class II types were available, the types were taken from metadata supplied by the sample provider, not from assay-based typing. Summary of the overall study and its limitations: The amount of clinical and demographic metadata varied by source and participant and was provided uncurated.

The collaborating institutions used their own protocols to collect whole blood in K2EDTA tubes. For TCRbeta analysis, collaborators shipped samples as frozen whole blood, isolated PBMCs, or DNA extracted from either of those sample types. About this clone itself: Its recognized antigen is unknown. The record has no base qualities; no much larger clone is one base away.

The immunoSEQ Assay, a bias-controlled multiplex PCR, was used to amplify TCRbeta CDR3 regions from genomic DNA. The authors' analysis ran thus. The number of nucleated cells in each sample was estimated from the amplification of reference gene primers within the assay. To quantify the absolute abundance of each unique TCRbeta CDR3 rearrangement, sequence reads were collapsed and filtered. For each sample, productive Simpson clonality was calculated as the square root of Simpson's diversity index over productive rearrangements. This immuneACCESS table, as held by TCRdb, lists in-frame sequences with V and J called but not all clones. Of the missing ones, under half trace to an unresolved V gene in checked studies; the others have no known cause. V, J and clone size were drawn from that table, and D and trimming were deduced from the DNA. Across this sample there are approximately 670,000 clones, with 80% to 90% seen only once. The biggest ten clones account for around 0.3% of the sample.

The CDR3 covers 13 residues, taking in both the cysteine and the phenylalanine. Just the 39-base CDR3 DNA is kept, in frame starting at base 1. CDR1 ENHRY and CDR2 SYGVKD are derived from the germline V gene. V is cut by 6 bases and J by 4 bases, and the space between the germline ends is 13 bases. This chain joins TRBV10-3 to TRBJ2-7; the D gene is perhaps TRBD2, from 6 matching bases. The receptor's source is a woman aged 18-29 years with acute or convalescent COVID-19. The sequenced sample was peripheral blood. The CDR3 protein is CAIRAGRSYEQYF. In nucleotide form, the sequence is TGTGCCATCAGGGCGGGACGCTCTTACGAGCAGTACTTC.